This T cell receptor (beta chain) was sequenced during a study of T-cell memory formation after mild COVID-19. A single record per CDR3 protein comes from TCRdb applying MiXCR to the 5' RACE reads. Among about 55,000 distinct CDR3 sequences listed, over 7.5% were seen once. The V and J ends lost 7 bases and 3 bases respectively, with 14 bases between them. The CDR3 is 14 residues long. The receptor was isolated from a man younger than 30 who had mild COVID-19 (a few samples of this study predate the infection). Cell type and time point are not known. This chain uses TRBV12-3 or TRBV12-4 with TRBJ2-3; TRBD1 or TRBD2 may be the D gene (7 bases each). Material for sequencing was PBMCs or a T cell subset sorted from them (not recorded which). CDR3 sequence reads: CASIRGGGTDTQYF. CDR3 sequence (DNA): TGTGCCAGCATCAGGGGGGGGGGTACAGATACGCAGTATTTT.